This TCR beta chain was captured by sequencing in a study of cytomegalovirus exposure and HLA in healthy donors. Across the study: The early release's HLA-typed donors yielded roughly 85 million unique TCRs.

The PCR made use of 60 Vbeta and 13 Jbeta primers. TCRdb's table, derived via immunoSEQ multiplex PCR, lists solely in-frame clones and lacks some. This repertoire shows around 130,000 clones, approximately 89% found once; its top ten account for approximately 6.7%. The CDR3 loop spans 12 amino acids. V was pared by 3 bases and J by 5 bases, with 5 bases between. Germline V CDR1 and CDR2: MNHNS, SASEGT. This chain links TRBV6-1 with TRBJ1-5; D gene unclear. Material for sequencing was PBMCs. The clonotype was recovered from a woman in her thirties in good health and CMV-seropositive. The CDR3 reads CASSDTHQPQHF. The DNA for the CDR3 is TGTGCCAGCAGTGACACACATCAGCCCCAGCATTTT.